The 7 T cell receptor beta chains reported below all come from one sample, sequenced in a study of T-cell memory formation after mild COVID-19. Each CDR3 protein is one row after TCRdb ran MiXCR on the 5' RACE reads. The profile shows over 150,000 distinct CDR3 sequences, over 10% of them singletons. Sequenced input: PBMCs or a T cell subset sorted from them (not recorded which). The receptors derive from a young man who had mild COVID-19 (a few samples of this study predate the infection). Cell type and time point are not known.

The chain employs TRBV5-1 and TRBJ2-1; no clear D gene. The germline V and J ends were trimmed by 0 bases and 7 bases, with 11 bases remaining between them. CDR3 length: 14 residues. Germline CDR1 is SGHRS and CDR2 is YFSETQ. CDR3 residues: CASSLGAQQNEQFF. The CDR3, as DNA: TGCGCCAGCAGCTTGGGTGCGCAGCAGAATGAGCAGTTCTTC.

The chain combines TRBV12-3 or TRBV12-4 with TRBJ1-5, with D tentatively TRBD1 (5 bases). The CDR3 contains 14 residues. V was trimmed by 3 bases and J by 4 bases, leaving 10 bases between them. CDR3 region: CASSLWDGNQPQHF. In nucleotides, the CDR3 is TGTGCCAGCAGTTTGTGGGACGGGAATCAGCCCCAGCATTTT.

This chain links TRBV5-6 with TRBJ1-4; no firm D call. CDR3 size: 13 residues. The V and J ends lost 0 bases and 14 bases respectively, with 14 bases between them. Germline CDR1 SGHDT, CDR2 YYEEEE. As DNA, the CDR3 is TGTGCCAGCAGCTTGGTGGGTACGGCGGATCTGTTTTTT. It codes for CASSLVGTADLFF.

The rearrangement links TRBV4-2 to TRBJ2-5; the match to TRBD2 covers 11 bases. The CDR3 spans 15 residues. The J segment lost 6 bases and the V segment lost 3 bases, leaving 6 bases of the junction unmatched. Germline values: CDR1 LGHNA, CDR2 YNFKEQ. CDR3: CASSHGGLAAKTQYF. The CDR3 region has the DNA TGTGCCAGCAGCCATGGGGGACTAGCGGCGAAGACCCAGTACTTC.

The chain uses TRBV10-3 and TRBJ2-3, with TRBD2 matching over 8 bases. CDR3 length: 16 amino acids. From germline, CDR1 is ENHRY and CDR2 SYGVKD. V lost 0 bases, J lost 4 bases, and 6 bases stayed unmatched. This CDR3 reads CAISESSGGGPDTQYF. DNA of the CDR3: TGTGCCATCAGTGAGTCCAGCGGGGGAGGACCAGATACGCAGTATTTT.

This rearrangement joins TRBV5-1 to TRBJ2-3; D might be TRBD1 or TRBD2, each matching 5 bases. The V gene lost 1 base and the J gene lost 2 bases, with 11 bases spanning the gap. The CDR3 is 15 amino acids. The germline CDR1 and CDR2 sequences are SGHRS and YFSETQ. CDR3: CASSLSSGHTDTQYF. CDR3 coding DNA: TGCGCCAGCAGCTTGTCCTCGGGGCACACAGATACGCAGTATTTT.

In its sample, this clonotype was seen a few times. V gene TRBV2 combines with J gene TRBJ2-1, with D possibly being TRBD1 (6 bases). The V and J ends lost 9 bases and 16 bases respectively, with 19 bases between them. The CDR3 is made up of 11 amino acids. The germline V gene has CDR1 SNHLY and CDR2 FYNNEI. CDR3 nucleotides: TGTGCCAGTGCAATCAGGACAGCTACTTTCTTC. Protein sequence: CASAIRTATFF.